This T cell receptor (beta chain) was captured by sequencing in a study of T cell changes during pregnancy in multiple sclerosis. This CDR3 has 15 amino acids. V was shortened by 1 base and J by 6 bases, with 12 bases between the two germline ends. Germline-derived CDR1 and CDR2 are LGHNA and YSLEER. Profiled with immunoSEQ multiplex PCR; TCRdb holds only in-frame clones, not every one. The sample includes more than 70,000 clones, over 80% seen only once; the top ten take about 2.3%. The TCR comes from a female donor with multiple sclerosis, enrolled in a pregnancy study. This material consisted of peripheral blood, taken before pregnancy. This chain connects TRBV4-3 to TRBJ1-4; D remains ambiguous. The CDR3 protein is CASSQAHNQYEKLFF. The CDR3 DNA sequence: TGCGCCAGCAGCCAAGCACACAACCAGTATGAAAAACTGTTTTTT.